This T cell receptor beta chain was captured in a study of identical twins. Study-wide results and limits: The conclusions drew on cross-sectional statistical analysis instead of tracking the same donors. The abundant beta clonotypes from cord blood had fewer insertions, and memory repertoires had none of this.

TCRdb re-called the 5' RACE reads with MiXCR, one entry per CDR3 protein. The sample contains a few hundred thousand distinct CDR3 sequences, roughly 13% of which appear only once. After removal of 4 bases from V and 8 bases from J, the junction contained 10 bases not matched to a gene. CDR3 length: 14 residues. Germline CDR1 is DFQATT and CDR2 is SNEGSKA (reference sequence). This clonotype was found a few times. The antigen remains unidentified. These data are also associated with another study on yellow fever vaccine responses in identical twins. That investigation notes: As reported, the vaccine T cell response of twins seemed partly convergent and partly personalized.

The receptor was isolated from a woman younger than 35 in good health. The sequenced sample was memory (CD45RO+) T cells sorted from blood. The gene calls are TRBV20-1 and TRBJ2-1, with 8 bases lining up with TRBD2. CDR3 DNA sequence: TGCAGTGCTATTAACAGCGGGAGAAGACATGAGCAGTTCTTC. Its protein is CSAINSGRRHEQFF.